This T cell receptor (beta chain) originates from a study of blood T cell repertoires in COVID-19. Background on the study: Some COVID-19 samples were acute and others convalescent; all came from the United States, Italy and Spain. Nucleic acid was either cDNA or gDNA, and it came from T cells, B-cell-depleted T cells, or PBMCs.

The authors' processing: How many nucleated cells were present was estimated from reference gene primer amplification. Profiled with immunoSEQ multiplex PCR; TCRdb holds only in-frame clones, not every one. V, J and clone size are those of that table, while D and trimming were read from the DNA. Here the sample spans 180,000 or so clones, around 83% being singletons. CDR3 length: 13 residues. Germline V gives CDR1 GTSNPN, CDR2 SVGIG (reference sequence). Unmatched junction bases numbered 6, after V lost 2 bases and J lost 9 bases. The specimen was peripheral blood. The clonotype originates from a man aged 18 to 29 with acute or convalescent COVID-19. The chain employs TRBV30 and TRBJ1-5; 8 nucleotides line up with TRBD1. The CDR3, as DNA: TGTGCCTGGAGTACAGGGGGAGGTGGGCCCCAGCATTTT. Encoded protein: CAWSTGGGGPQHF.